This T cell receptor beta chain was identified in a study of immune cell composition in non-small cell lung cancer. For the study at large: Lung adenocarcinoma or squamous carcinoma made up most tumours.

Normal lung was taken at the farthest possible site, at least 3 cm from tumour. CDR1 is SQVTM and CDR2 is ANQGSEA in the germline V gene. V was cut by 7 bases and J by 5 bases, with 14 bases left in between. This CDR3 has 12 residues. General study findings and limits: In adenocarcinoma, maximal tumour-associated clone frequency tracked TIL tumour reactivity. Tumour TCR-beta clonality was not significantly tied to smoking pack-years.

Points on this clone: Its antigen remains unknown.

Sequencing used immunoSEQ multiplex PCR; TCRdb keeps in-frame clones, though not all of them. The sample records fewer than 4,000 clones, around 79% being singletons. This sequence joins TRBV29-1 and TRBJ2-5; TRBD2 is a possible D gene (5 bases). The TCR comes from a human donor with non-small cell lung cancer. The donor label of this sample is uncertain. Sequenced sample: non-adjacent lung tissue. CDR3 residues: CSGSRGLETQYF. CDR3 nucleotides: TGCAGCGGCAGTCGGGGATTGGAGACCCAGTACTTC.